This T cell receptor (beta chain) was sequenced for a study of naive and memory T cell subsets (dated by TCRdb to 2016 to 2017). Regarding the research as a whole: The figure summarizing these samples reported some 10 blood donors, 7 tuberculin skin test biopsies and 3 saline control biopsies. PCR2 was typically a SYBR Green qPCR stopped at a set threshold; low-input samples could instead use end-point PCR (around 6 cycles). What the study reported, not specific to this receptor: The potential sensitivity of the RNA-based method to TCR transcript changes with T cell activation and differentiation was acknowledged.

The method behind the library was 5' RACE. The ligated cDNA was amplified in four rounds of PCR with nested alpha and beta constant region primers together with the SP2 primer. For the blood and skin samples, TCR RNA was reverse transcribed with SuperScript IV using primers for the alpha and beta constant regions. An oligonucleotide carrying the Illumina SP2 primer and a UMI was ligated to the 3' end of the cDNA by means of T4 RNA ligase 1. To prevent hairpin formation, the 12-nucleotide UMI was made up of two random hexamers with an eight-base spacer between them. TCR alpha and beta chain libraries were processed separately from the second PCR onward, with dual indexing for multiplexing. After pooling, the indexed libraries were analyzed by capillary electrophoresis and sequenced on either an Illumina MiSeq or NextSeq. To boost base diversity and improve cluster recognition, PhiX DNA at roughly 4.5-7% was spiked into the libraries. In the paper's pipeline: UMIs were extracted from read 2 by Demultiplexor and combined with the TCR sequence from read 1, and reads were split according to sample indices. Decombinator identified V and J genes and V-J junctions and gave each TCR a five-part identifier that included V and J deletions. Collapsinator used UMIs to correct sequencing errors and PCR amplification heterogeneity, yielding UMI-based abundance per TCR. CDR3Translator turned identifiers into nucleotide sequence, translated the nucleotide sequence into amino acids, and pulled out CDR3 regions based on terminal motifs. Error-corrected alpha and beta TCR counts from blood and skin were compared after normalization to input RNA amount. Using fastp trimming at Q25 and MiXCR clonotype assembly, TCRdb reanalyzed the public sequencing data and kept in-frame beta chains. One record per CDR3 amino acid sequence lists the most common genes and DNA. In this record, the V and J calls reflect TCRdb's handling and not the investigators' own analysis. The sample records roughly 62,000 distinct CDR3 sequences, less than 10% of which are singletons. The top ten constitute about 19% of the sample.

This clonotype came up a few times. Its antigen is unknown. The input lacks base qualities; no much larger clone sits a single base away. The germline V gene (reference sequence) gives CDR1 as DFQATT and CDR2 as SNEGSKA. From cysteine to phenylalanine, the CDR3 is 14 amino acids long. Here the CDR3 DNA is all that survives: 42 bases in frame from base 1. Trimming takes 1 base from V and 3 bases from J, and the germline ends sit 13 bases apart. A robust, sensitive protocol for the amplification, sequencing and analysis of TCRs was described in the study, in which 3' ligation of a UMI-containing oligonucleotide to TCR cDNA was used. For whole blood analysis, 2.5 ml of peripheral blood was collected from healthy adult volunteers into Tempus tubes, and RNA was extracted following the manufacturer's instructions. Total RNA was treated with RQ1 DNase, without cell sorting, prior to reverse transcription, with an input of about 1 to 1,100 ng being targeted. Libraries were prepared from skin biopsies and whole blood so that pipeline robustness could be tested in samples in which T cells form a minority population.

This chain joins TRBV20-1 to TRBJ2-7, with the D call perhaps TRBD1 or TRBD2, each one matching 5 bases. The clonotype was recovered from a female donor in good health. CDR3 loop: CSARVGRSFYEQYF. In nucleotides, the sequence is TGCAGTGCTAGAGTGGGACGGAGTTTCTACGAGCAGTACTTC.